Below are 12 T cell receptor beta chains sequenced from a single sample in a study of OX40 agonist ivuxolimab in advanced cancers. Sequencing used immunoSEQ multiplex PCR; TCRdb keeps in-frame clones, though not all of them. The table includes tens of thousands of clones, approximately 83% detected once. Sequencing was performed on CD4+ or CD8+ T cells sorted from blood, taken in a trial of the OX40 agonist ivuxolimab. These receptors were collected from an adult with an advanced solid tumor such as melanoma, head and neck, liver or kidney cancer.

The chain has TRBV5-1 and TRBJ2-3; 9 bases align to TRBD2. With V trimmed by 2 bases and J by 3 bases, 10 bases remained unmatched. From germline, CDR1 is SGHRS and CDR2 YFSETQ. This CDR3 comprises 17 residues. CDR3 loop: CASSLDLSGRGTDTQYF. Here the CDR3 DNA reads TGCGCCAGCAGCTTAGATCTTAGCGGGAGAGGTACAGATACGCAGTATTTT.

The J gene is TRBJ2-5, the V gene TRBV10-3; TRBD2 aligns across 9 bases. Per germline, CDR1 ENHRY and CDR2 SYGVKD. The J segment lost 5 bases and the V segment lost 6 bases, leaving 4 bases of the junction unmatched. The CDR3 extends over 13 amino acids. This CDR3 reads CAIRGTSLETQYF. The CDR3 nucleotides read TGTGCCATCAGGGGGACTAGCCTGGAGACCCAGTACTTC.

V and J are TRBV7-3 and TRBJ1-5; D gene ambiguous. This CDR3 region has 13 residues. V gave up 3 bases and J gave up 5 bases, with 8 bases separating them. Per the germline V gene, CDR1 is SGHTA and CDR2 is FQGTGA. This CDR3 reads CASSFSPDQPQHF. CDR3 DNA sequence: TGTGCCAGCAGCTTCTCCCCCGATCAGCCCCAGCATTTT. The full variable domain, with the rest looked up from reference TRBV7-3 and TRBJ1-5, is GAGVSQTPSNKVTEKGKYVELRCDPISGHTALYWYRQSLGQGPEFLIYFQGTGAADDSGLPNDRFFAVRPEGSVSTLKIQRTERGDSAVYLCASSFSPDQPQHFGDGTRLSIL.

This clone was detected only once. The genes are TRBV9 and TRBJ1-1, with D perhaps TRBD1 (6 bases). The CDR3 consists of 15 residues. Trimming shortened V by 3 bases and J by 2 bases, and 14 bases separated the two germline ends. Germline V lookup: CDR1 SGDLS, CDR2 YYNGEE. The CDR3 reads CASSGKQGTNTEAFF. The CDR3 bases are TGTGCCAGCAGCGGCAAACAGGGAACTAACACTGAAGCTTTCTTT.

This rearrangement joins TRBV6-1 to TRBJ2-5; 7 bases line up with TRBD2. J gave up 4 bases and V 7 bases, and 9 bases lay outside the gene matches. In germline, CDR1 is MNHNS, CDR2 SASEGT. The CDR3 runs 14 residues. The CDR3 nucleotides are TGTGCCAGCATTCCTGGCGGGAGCGGAGAGACCCAGTACTTC. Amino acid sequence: CASIPGGSGETQYF.

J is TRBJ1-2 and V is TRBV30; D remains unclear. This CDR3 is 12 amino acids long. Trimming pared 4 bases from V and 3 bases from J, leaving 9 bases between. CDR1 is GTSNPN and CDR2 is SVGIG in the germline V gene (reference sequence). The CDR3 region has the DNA TGTGCCTGGACCCCCCTTGACTATGGCTACACCTTC. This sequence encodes CAWTPLDYGYTF. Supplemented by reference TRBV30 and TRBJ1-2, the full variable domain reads SQTIHQWPATLVQPVGSPLSLECTVEGTSNPNLYWYRQAAGRGLQLLFYSVGIGQISSEVPQNLSASRPQDRQFILSSKKLLLSDSGFYLCAWTPLDYGYTFGSGTRLTVV.

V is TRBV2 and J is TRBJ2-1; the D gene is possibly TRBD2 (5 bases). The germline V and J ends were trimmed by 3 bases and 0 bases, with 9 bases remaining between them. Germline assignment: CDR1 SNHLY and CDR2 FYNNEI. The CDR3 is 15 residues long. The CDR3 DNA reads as TGTGCCAGCAGTGACGGGGTTTACTCCTACAATGAGCAGTTCTTC. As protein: CASSDGVYSYNEQFF. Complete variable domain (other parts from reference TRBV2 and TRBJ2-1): EPEVTQTPSHQVTQMGQEVILRCVPISNHLYFYWYRQILGQKVEFLVSFYNNEISEKSEIFDDQFSVERPDGSNFTLKIRSTKLEDSAMYFCASSDGVYSYNEQFFGPGTRLTVL.

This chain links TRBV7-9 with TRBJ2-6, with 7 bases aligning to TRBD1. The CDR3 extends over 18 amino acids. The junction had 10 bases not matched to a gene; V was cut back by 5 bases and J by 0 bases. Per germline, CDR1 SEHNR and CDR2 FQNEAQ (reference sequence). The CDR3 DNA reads TGTGCCAGCAGCGCTAGGACAGGCCAGGACTCTGGGGCCAACGTCCTGACTTTC. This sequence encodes CASSARTGQDSGANVLTF.

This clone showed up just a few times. The CDR3 sequence is CASSPRASSYEQYF. The CDR3 DNA sequence: TGTGCCAGCAGTCCCCGGGCCTCCTCCTACGAGCAGTACTTC. J is TRBJ2-7 and V is TRBV6-5; D is ambiguous. V was shortened by 5 bases and J by 0 bases, with 11 bases between the two germline ends. This CDR3 has 14 amino acids. Germline CDR1 MNHEY, CDR2 SVGAGI.

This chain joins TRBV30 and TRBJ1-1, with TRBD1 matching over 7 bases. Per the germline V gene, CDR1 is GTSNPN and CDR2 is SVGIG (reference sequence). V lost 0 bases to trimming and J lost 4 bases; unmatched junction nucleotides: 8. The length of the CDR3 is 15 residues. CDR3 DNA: TGTGCCTGGAGTGTACAGGGGCATAGGGGCACTGAAGCTTTCTTT. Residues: CAWSVQGHRGTEAFF.

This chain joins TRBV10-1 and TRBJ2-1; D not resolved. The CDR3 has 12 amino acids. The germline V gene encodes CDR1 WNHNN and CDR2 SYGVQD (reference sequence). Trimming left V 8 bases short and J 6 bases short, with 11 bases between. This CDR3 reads CASVAEPNEQFF. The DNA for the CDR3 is TGCGCCAGCGTCGCGGAACCCAATGAGCAGTTCTTC.

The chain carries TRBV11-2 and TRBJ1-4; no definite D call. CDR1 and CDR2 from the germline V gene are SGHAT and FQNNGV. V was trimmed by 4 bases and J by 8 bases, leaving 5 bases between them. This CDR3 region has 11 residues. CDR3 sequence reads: CASSSSEKLFF. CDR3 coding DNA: TGTGCCAGCAGCTCTTCAGAAAAACTGTTTTTT.